This T cell receptor (beta chain) was recorded in a study of blood T cell repertoires in COVID-19. Across the whole study: Donors in the United States, Italy and Spain gave samples during acute or convalescent COVID-19. Nucleic acid was either cDNA or gDNA, and it came from T cells, B-cell-depleted T cells, or PBMCs.

Per germline, CDR1 SGDLS and CDR2 YYNGEE. Losses at the gene ends were 2 bases for V and 10 bases for J; bases not matched to a gene: 10. The CDR3 is made up of 16 amino acids. Authors' methods: Reference gene primer amplification gave estimated nucleated cell counts. Produced via immunoSEQ multiplex PCR; TCRdb's table is partial and in-frame only. The V and J calls and the clone size are those of that table, but D and trimming were determined from the DNA. This table holds roughly 230,000 clones, more than 70% found once. This clone has a single count. Sequenced input: peripheral blood. The receptor was isolated from a man in his forties or fifties with active or convalescent COVID-19. The rearrangement uses TRBV9 and TRBJ1-6; 9 nucleotides agree with TRBD1. The CDR3 sequence is CASSVTSGTGFSPLHF. The CDR3 nucleotides are TGTGCCAGCAGCGTGACTTCCGGGACAGGGTTCTCACCCCTCCACTTT.